The T cell receptor (beta chain) described here comes from a study of shared clonotypes between healthy human individuals. Overall study results and limits: Clonotype sharing across a handful of donors was observed for approximately 5% of naive CD4 clonotypes.

After removal of 5 bases from V and 1 base from J, the junction contained 4 bases not matched to a gene. Germline CDR1 SQVTM, CDR2 ANQGSEA. The CDR3 contains 14 residues. With respect to this clone: Its antigen remains unidentified.

CD4+ cells were split into CD45RA+ naive and CD45RA-negative memory subsets. The authors ran the assay at deep level. Under the authors' procedure: Junction-only sequences without quality scores came from ImmunoSEQ, so filtering differed. Profiled with immunoSEQ multiplex PCR; TCRdb holds only in-frame clones, not every one. V and J calls and clone size are those listed in that table; D and trimming were worked out from the DNA. The sample lists 2.3 million or so clones, 85% to 95% seen once, with roughly 0.36% in the top ten. The sequenced sample was naive CD4+ T cells from PBMCs. The subset denotes: CD45RA+ positively selected. The clonotype originates from a man aged 18 to 30 in good health. Some clones in this sample may be carry-over from other donors' samples. J is TRBJ1-1 and V is TRBV29-1; 10 bases align to TRBD1. CDR3 nucleotides: TGCAGCGTTTACCGGGACAGGGGGAACACTGAAGCTTTCTTT. Its translation: CSVYRDRGNTEAFF. Together with reference TRBV29-1 and TRBJ1-1, the CDR3 gives the full variable domain: SAVISQKPSRDICQRGTSLTIQCQVDSQVTMMFWYRQQPGQSLTLIATANQGSEATYESGFVIDKFPISRPNLTFSTLTVSNMSPEDSSIYLCSVYRDRGNTEAFFGQGTRLTVV.